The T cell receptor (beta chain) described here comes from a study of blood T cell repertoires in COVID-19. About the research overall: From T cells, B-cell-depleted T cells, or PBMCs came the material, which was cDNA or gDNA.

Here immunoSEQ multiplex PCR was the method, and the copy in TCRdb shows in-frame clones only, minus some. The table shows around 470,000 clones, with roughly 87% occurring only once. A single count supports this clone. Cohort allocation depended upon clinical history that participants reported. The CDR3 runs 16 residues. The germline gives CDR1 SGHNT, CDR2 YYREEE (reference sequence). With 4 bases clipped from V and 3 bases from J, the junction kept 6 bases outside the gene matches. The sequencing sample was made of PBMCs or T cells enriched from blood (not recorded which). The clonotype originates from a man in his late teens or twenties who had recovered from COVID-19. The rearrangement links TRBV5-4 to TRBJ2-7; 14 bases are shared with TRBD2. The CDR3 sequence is CASSQGLAGADYEQYF. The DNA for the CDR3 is TGTGCCAGCAGCCAGGGACTAGCGGGAGCAGACTACGAGCAGTACTTC.